A single sample gave rise to the 7 T cell receptor beta chains below, sequenced in a study of T cell responses to AZD1222 COVID-19 vaccine. Measured with immunoSEQ multiplex PCR; TCRdb has only the in-frame clones, and not every one. The table lists 150,000 or so clones, over 85% of them singletons. The material was peripheral blood, obtained on day 0 of AZD1222 vaccination. The receptors derive from an adult in good health.

CDR3 sequence reads: CATYVGLAGVNTGELFF. The DNA for the CDR3 is TGTGCCACCTACGTGGGACTAGCGGGAGTGAACACCGGGGAGCTGTTTTTT. The chain couples TRBV19 to TRBJ2-2; 14 bases fit TRBD2. V gave up 10 bases and J gave up 1 base; unmatched junction bases: 8. The CDR3 has 17 amino acids. The germline CDR1 and CDR2 sequences are LNHDA and SQIVND (reference sequence).

The chain carries TRBV15 and TRBJ2-1, with a possible D match to TRBD1 (6 bases). V dropped 3 bases and J dropped 12 bases, with 24 bases sitting between them. The CDR3 runs to 16 residues. Germline assignment: CDR1 LNHNV and CDR2 YYDKDF (reference sequence). In DNA, the CDR3 is TGTGCCACCAGCAGGCCTGGACAGAAGGGGCATCGGATGCAGTTCTTC. Residues: CATSRPGQKGHRMQFF.

The chain uses TRBV30 and TRBJ2-3, with 14 positions matching TRBD2. Unmatched junction bases numbered 5, after V lost 0 bases and J lost 3 bases. Germline loops: CDR1 GTSNPN, CDR2 SVGIG (reference sequence). The CDR3 length is 17 residues. The CDR3 sequence: CAWSVWTSGRKTDTQYF. The CDR3 bases are TGTGCCTGGAGTGTCTGGACTAGCGGGAGGAAGACAGATACGCAGTATTTT.

CDR3: CSVGQGSKEQYF. In nucleotides, the CDR3 is TGCAGCGTCGGACAGGGGTCGAAAGAGCAGTACTTC. The V gene is TRBV29-1, the J gene TRBJ2-7; TRBD1 matches 9 bases. Trimming at V came to 6 bases and at J to 7 bases, leaving 7 bases not matched to a gene. This CDR3 is 12 amino acids long. The germline V gene has CDR1 SQVTM and CDR2 ANQGSEA.

This clone has a single count. This sequence joins TRBV11-2 and TRBJ2-2; D gene unclear. In germline, CDR1 is SGHAT, CDR2 FQNNGV. The length of the CDR3 is 13 residues. V was trimmed by 1 base and J by 2 bases, leaving 2 bases between them. The CDR3 here is CASSLANTGELFF. In DNA, the CDR3 is TGTGCCAGCAGCTTAGCAAACACCGGGGAGCTGTTTTTT.

The CDR3 spells CASSQDRRGLNTEAFF. DNA for the CDR3: TGCGCCAGCAGCCAAGATCGGAGGGGCTTGAACACTGAAGCTTTCTTT. The rearrangement links TRBV4-1 to TRBJ1-1; a possible D gene is TRBD1 (5 bases). The CDR3 is 16 residues long. The V gene's germline CDR1 is MGHRA and CDR2 YSYEKL. The ends were cut back, 0 bases at V and 0 bases at J, with 11 bases in the middle.

CDR3 sequence (DNA): TGTGCCAGCTCACCAGGACAGGGGGCCAACGTCCTGACTTTC. It codes for CASSPGQGANVLTF. J is TRBJ2-6 and V is TRBV18; TRBD1 might be the D (6 bases). This CDR3 is built from 14 residues. Germline CDR1 and CDR2: KGHSH and LQKENI. Trimming removed 2 bases from V and 4 bases from J, with 6 bases in between.